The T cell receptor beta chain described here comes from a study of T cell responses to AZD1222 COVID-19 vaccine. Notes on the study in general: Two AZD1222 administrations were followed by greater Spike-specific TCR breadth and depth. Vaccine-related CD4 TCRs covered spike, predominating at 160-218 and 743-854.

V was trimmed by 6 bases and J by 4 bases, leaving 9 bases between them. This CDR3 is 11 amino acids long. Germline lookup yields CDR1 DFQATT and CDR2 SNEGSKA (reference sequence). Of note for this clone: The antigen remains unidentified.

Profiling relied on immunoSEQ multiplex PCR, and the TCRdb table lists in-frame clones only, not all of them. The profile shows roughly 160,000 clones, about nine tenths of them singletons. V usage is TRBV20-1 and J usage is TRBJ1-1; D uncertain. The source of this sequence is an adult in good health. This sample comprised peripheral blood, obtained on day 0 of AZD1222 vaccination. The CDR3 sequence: CSAKPGTEAFF. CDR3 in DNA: TGCAGTGCAAAACCGGGCACTGAAGCTTTCTTT.